The clone carrying this T cell receptor beta chain has a count of ten or more. The antigen is unknown. RNA transcripts gave rise to amplified TCR beta CDR3 regions. The HTBI primer set served for first-round RT-PCR of the TCR CDR3. In TCRdb, the multiplex PCR reads were re-called with MiXCR into one record per CDR3 protein. Among hundreds of thousands of distinct CDR3 sequences, over 15% were seen once, and the ten largest hold about 3.5%. The sample belongs to a study of T cells in Graves' hyperthyroidism and ophthalmopathy. Study-wide results and limits: In validation, the model predicted ophthalmopathy. These predictions came a median roughly 7.1 months before onset. Peripheral blood also featured most of the thyroid clonotypes expanded above 0.001.

The source of the PBMCs was approximately 9.5 ml of fresh peripheral blood. The CDR3 is 17 amino acids. Trimming at V came to 3 bases and at J to 2 bases, leaving 8 bases not matched to a gene. The germline gives CDR1 SGHAT, CDR2 FQNNGV. The receptor was isolated from a woman under 30 with Graves' hyperthyroidism. The J gene is TRBJ2-3, the V gene TRBV11-2; 10 bases fit TRBD1. Sequencing input: blood. CDR3 sequence (DNA): TGTGCCAGCAGCTTCTCTGCGACAGGGGGCGTCACAGATACGCAGTATTTT. Translating it yields CASSFSATGGVTDTQYF.